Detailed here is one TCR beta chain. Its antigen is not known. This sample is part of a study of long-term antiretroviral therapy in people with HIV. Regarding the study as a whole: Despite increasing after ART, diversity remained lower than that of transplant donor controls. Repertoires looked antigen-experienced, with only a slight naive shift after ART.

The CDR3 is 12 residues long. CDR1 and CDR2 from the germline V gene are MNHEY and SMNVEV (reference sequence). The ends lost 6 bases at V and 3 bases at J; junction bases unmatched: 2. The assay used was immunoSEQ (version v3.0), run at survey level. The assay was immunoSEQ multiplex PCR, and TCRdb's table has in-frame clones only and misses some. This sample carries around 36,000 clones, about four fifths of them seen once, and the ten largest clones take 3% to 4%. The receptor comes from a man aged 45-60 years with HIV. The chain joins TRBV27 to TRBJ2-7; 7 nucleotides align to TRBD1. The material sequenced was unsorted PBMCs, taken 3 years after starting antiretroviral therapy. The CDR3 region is CASSRQGYEQYF. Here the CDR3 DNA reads TGTGCCAGCAGCCGACAGGGCTACGAGCAGTACTTC.